The present TCR beta chain was sequenced within a study of metastatic and nonmetastatic thyroid tumors. All patients reached thyroid surgery having received no treatment beforehand. Trimming removed 8 bases from V and 5 bases from J, with 10 bases in between. The germline gives CDR1 MNHNS, CDR2 SASEGT. The CDR3 spans 12 residues. TCRdb re-called clones from the PCR reads using MiXCR. The data contain over 15,000 clones, less than 35% of them seen just once; the ten biggest clones take up under 15%. J is TRBJ1-5 and V is TRBV6-1, with D unresolved. The clonotype was recovered from a female donor with papillary thyroid cancer or a benign thyroid nodule (not recorded which). Some clones in this sample may be carry-over from other donors' samples. The sequenced sample consisted of tumor tissue. This CDR3 is CASRRADQPQHF. In DNA form, the CDR3 reads TGTGCCAGCCGGAGAGCGGATCAGCCCCAGCATTTT.